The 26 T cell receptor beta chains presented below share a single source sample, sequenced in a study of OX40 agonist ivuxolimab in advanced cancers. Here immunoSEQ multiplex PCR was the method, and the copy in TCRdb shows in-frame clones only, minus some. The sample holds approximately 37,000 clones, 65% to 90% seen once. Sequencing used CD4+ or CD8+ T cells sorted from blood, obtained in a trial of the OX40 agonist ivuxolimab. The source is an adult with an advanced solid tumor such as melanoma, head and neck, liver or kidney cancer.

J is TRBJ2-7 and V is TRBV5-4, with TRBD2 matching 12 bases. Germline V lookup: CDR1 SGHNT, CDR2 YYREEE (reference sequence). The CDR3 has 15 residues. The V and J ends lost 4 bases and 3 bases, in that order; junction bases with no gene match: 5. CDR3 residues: CASSQETSGSYEQYF. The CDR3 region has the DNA TGTGCCAGCAGCCAAGAGACTAGCGGGAGCTACGAGCAGTACTTC.

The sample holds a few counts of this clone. The CDR3 sequence: CASSLSPQHF. CDR3 DNA sequence: TGTGCCAGCAGCTTGTCGCCCCAGCATTTT. This chain links TRBV28 with TRBJ1-5, with D unresolved. CDR3 length: 10 residues. Germline loops: CDR1 MDHEN, CDR2 SYDVKM. Between the trimmed V and J ends, which lost 6 bases and 9 bases, there was a span of 6 bases. Variable domain in full (rest from reference TRBV28 and TRBJ1-5): DVKVTQSSRYLVKRTGEKVFLECVQDMDHENMFWYRQDPGLGLRLIYFSYDVKMKEKGDIPEGYSVSREKKERFSLILESASTNQTSMYLCASSLSPQHFGDGTRLSIL.

CDR3: CASSMGAANTEAFF. The CDR3 nucleotides are TGTGCCAGTAGTATGGGAGCAGCAAACACTGAAGCTTTCTTT. The V gene is TRBV19, the J gene TRBJ1-1; D not certain. V shed 3 bases and J shed 2 bases, with 10 bases lying between them. CDR1 is LNHDA, CDR2 SQIVND, per germline (reference sequence). CDR3 length: 14 residues. Based on the CDR3 plus reference TRBV19 and TRBJ1-1, the full variable domain is DGGITQSPKYLFRKEGQNVTLSCEQNLNHDAMYWYRQDPGQGLRLIYYSQIVNDFQKGDIAEGYSVSREKKESFPLTVTSAQKNPTAFYLCASSMGAANTEAFFGQGTRLTVV.

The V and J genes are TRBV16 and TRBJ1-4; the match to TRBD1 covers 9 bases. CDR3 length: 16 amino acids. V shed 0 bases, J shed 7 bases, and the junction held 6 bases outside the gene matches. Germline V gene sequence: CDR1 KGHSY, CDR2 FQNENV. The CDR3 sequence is CASSQSWTGDPEKLFF. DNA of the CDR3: TGTGCCAGCAGCCAATCCTGGACAGGGGATCCTGAAAAACTGTTTTTT.

The CDR3 DNA reads as TGTGCCAGCAGCCAAGATGGGAGCGGGGGGGCCGTAGATACGCAGTATTTT. As protein: CASSQDGSGGAVDTQYF. The chain combines TRBV4-2 with TRBJ2-3, with 10 nucleotides matching TRBD2. Germline assignment: CDR1 LGHNA and CDR2 YNFKEQ. V was clipped by 0 bases and J by 5 bases; unmatched bases: 8. The CDR3 is 17 residues long.

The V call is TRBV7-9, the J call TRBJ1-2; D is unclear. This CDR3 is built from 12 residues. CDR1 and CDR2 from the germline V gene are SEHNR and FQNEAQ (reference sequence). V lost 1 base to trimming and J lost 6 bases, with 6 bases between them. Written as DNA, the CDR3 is TGTGCCAGCAGCTTAGACTCGGATGGCTACACCTTC. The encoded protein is CASSLDSDGYTF.

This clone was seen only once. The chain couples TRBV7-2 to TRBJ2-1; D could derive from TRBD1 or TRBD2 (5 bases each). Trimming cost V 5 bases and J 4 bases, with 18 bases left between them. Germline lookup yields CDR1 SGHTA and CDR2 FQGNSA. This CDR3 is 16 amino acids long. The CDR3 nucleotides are TGTGCCAGCAGCCCAATGGGGGTCCGAGCGTACAATGAGCAGTTCTTC. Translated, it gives CASSPMGVRAYNEQFF.

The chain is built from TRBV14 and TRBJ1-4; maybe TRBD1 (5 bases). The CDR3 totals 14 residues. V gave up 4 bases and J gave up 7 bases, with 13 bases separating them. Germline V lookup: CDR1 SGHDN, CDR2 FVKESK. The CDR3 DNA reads TGTGCCAGCAGCCCAGAAGGGGAAGGTGAAAAACTGTTTTTT. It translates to CASSPEGEGEKLFF.

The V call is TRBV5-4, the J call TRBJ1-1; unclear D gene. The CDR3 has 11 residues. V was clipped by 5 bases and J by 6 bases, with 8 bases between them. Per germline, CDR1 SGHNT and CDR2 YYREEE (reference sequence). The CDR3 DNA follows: TGTGCCAGCAGGTCCGGGCCTGAAGCTTTCTTT. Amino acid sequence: CASRSGPEAFF.

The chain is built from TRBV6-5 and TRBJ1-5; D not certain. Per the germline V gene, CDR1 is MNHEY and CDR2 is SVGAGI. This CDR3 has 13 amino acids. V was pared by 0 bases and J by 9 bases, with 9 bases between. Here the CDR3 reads CASSYSRVSPQHF. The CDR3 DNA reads TGTGCCAGCAGTTACTCTCGAGTTTCGCCCCAGCATTTT.

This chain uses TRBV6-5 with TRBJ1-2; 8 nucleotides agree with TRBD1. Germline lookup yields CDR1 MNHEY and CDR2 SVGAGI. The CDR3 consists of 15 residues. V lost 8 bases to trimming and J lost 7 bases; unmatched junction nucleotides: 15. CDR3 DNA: TGTGCCAGCCTACAGAGGACAGGGCGCGGACTTGGCTACACCTTC. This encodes CASLQRTGRGLGYTF.

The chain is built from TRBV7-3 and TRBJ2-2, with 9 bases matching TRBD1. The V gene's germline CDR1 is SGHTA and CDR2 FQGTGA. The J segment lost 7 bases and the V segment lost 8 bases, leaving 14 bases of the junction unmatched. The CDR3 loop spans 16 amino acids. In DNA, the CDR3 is TGTGCCAGCTTGTTACAGGGGGCGGCTGGGAACGGGGAGCTGTTTTTT. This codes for CASLLQGAAGNGELFF.

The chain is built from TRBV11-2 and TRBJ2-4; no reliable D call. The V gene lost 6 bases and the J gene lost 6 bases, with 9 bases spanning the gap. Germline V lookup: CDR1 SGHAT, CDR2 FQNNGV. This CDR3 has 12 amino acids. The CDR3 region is CASRPSGNIQYF. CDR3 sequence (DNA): TGTGCCAGCAGACCTTCCGGAAACATTCAGTACTTC.

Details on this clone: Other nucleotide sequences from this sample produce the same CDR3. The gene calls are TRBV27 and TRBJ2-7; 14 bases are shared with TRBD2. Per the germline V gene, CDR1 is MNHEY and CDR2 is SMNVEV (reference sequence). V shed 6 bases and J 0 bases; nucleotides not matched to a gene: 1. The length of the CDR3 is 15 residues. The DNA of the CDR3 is TGTGCCAGCAGGGGGACTAGCGGGAGCTCCTACGAGCAGTACTTC. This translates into CASRGTSGSSYEQYF.

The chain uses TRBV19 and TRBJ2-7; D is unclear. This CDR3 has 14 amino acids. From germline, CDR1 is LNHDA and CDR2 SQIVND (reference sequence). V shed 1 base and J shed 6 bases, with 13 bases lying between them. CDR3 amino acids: CASSIGGELSEQYF. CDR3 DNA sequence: TGTGCCAGTAGTATAGGTGGGGAACTAAGCGAGCAGTACTTC.

The CDR3 DNA reads TGTGCCAGCAGCCTACCCCCTTTCGTCGAGCAGTACTTC. Residues: CASSLPPFVEQYF. The rearrangement joins TRBV7-2 to TRBJ2-7; no firm D call. The CDR3 is 13 residues long. With 5 bases removed from V and 6 bases from J, the gap between germline ends came to 14 bases. Germline V lookup: CDR1 SGHTA, CDR2 FQGNSA.

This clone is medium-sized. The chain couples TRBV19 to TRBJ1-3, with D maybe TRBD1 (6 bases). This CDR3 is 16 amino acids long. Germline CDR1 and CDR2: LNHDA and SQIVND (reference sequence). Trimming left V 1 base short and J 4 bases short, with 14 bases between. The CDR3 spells CASSIARHRAGNTIYF. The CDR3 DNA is TGTGCCAGTAGTATAGCCCGACACAGGGCAGGAAACACCATATATTTT.

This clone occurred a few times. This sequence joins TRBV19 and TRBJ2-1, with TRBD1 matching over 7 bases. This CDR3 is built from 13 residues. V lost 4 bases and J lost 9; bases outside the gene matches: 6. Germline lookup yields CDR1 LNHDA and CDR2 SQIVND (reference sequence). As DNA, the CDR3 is TGTGCCAGTAGTAAAGGGGGCCGGGTTGAGCAGTTCTTC. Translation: CASSKGGRVEQFF. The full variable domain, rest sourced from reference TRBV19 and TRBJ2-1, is DGGITQSPKYLFRKEGQNVTLSCEQNLNHDAMYWYRQDPGQGLRLIYYSQIVNDFQKGDIAEGYSVSREKKESFPLTVTSAQKNPTAFYLCASSKGGRVEQFFGPGTRLTVL.

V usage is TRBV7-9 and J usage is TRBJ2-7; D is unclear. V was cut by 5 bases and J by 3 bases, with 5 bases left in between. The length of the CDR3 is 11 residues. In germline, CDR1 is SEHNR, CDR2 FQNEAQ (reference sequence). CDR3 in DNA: TGTGCCAGCAGCCCAAACTACGAGCAGTACTTC. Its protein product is CASSPNYEQYF. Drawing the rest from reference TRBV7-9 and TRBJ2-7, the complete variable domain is DTGVSQNPRHKITKRGQNVTFRCDPISEHNRLYWYRQTLGQGPEFLTYFQNEAQLEKSRLLSDRFSAERPKGSFSTLEIQRTEQGDSAMYLCASSPNYEQYFGPGTRLTVT.

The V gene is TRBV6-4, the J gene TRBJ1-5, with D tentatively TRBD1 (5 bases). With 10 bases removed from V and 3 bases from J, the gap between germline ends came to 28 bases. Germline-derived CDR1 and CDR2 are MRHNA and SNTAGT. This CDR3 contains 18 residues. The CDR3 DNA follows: TGTGCCACCCCCACGAGAGGGGAGGGAAGTAAGAACAATCAGCCCCAGCATTTT. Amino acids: CATPTRGEGSKNNQPQHF.

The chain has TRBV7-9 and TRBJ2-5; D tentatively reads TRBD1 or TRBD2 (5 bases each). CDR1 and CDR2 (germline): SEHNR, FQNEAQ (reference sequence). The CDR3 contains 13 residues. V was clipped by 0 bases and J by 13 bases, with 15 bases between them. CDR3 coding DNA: TGTGCCAGCAGCTTAGCGGGGACCTCCCAGGGGTACTTC. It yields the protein CASSLAGTSQGYF.

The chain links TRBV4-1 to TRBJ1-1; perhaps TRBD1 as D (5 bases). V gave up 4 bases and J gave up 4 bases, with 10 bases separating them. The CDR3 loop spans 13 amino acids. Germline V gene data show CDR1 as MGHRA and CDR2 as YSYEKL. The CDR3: CASSLGRGTEAFF. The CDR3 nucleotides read TGCGCCAGCAGCCTAGGGAGGGGCACTGAAGCTTTCTTT.

Here the CDR3 DNA reads TGTGCCAGCAGCCCAATCCAGACAGGGGGCTACGAGCAGTACTTC. It specifies CASSPIQTGGYEQYF. This rearrangement joins TRBV14 to TRBJ2-7; 9 bases are a match to TRBD1. CDR1 and CDR2 (germline): SGHDN, FVKESK. J gave up 3 bases and V 4 bases, and 7 bases lay outside the gene matches. The CDR3 totals 15 residues.

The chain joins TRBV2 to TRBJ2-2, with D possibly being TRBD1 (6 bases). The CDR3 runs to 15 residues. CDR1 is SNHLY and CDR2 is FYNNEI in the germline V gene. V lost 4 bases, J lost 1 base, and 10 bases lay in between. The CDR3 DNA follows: TGTGCCAGCAGTGCAGAGACAGGGAACACCGGGGAGCTGTTTTTT. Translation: CASSAETGNTGELFF.

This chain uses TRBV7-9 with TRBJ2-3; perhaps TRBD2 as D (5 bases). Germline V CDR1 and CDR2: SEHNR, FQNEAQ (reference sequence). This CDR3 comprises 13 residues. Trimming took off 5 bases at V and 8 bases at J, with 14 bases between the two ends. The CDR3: CASSAVSRGTQYF. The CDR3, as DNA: TGTGCCAGCAGCGCCGTTTCTCGGGGTACGCAGTATTTT.

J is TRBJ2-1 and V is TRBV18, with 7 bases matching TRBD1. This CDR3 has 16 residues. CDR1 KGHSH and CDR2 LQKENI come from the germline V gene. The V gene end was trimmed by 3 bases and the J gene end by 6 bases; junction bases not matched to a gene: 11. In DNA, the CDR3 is TGTGCCAGCTCACCGGACCCGGGACAGTACGGCAATGAGCAGTTCTTC. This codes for CASSPDPGQYGNEQFF.